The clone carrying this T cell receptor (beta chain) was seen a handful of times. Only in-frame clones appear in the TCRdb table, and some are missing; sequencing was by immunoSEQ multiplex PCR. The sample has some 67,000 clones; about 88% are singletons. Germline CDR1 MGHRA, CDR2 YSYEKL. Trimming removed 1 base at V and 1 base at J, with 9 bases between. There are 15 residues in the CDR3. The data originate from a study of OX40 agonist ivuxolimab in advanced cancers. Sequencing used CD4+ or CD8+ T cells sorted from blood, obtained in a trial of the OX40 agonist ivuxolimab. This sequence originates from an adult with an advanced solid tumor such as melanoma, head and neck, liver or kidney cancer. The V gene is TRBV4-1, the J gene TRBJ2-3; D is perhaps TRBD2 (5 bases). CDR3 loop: CASSQGHGGTDTQYF. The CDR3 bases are TGCGCCAGCAGCCAAGGACACGGGGGCACAGATACGCAGTATTTT.